This T cell receptor beta chain was sequenced in a study of PD-L1 blockade in urothelial cancer. The overall study: Individuals in the cohort had been given 0 to 3 earlier chemotherapy regimens.

The assay was immunoSEQ multiplex PCR, and TCRdb's table has in-frame clones only and misses some. The data contain more than 90,000 clones, around 90% of them singletons. Time point reported: pretreatment peripheral blood. V lost 1 base to trimming and J lost 5 bases; unmatched junction nucleotides: 5. CDR1 SGHTA and CDR2 FQGNSA come from the germline V gene. This CDR3 has 16 residues. This sample comprised PBMCs, obtained around atezolizumab (anti-PD-L1) treatment. The receptor comes from a man aged 60-69 years with urothelial cancer. The chain carries TRBV7-2 and TRBJ2-2; 9 positions match TRBD2. CDR3: CASSLVAGGRTGELFF. CDR3 in DNA: TGTGCCAGCAGCTTAGTGGCGGGGGGGAGGACCGGGGAGCTGTTTTTT. Looking up the rest from reference TRBV7-2 and TRBJ2-2 gives the full variable domain: GAGVSQSPSNKVTEKGKDVELRCDPISGHTALYWYRQSLGQGLEFLIYFQGNSAPDKSGLPSDRFSAERTGGSVSTLTIQRTQQEDSAVYLCASSLVAGGRTGELFFGEGSRLTVL.